This is a list of T cell receptor beta chains from one sample in a study of blood T cell repertoires in COVID-19. Generated by immunoSEQ multiplex PCR, the TCRdb table keeps only in-frame clones and is missing some. The repertoire has under 250,000 clones, 84% of them found once; the top ten carry under 5%. Sequenced input: peripheral blood. The receptor set was obtained from a man in his forties or fifties with acute or convalescent COVID-19. Each CDR3 is given with its conserved first and last residue. The D gene is left open where the match is weak. Clone size is stated in some rows and not others, as once, few, many or a class when expanded.

CASSLQHF TGCGCCAGCAGCCTCCAGCATTTT . TRBV5-1 . TRBJ1-5
CASSQVRGETQYF TGCGCCAGCAGCCAAGTGCGGGGAGAGACCCAGTACTTC . TRBV4-1 . TRBJ2-5
CAWRPQSLVYNEQFF TGTGCCTGGAGACCCCAATCACTAGTCTACAATGAGCAGTTCTTC . TRBV30 . TRBJ2-1
CASSRTSDSYNEQFF TGTGCCAGCAGTCGAACTAGCGACTCCTACAATGAGCAGTTCTTC TRBD2 TRBV28 . TRBJ2-1
CASSPPTGRDTEAFF TGTGCCAGCTCACCACCAACAGGTCGGGACACTGAAGCTTTCTTT . TRBV18 few TRBJ1-1
CASKEQASQETQYF TGCGCCAGCAAAGAGCAGGCGAGCCAAGAGACCCAGTACTTC . TRBV5-1 . TRBJ2-5
CASQSGGQGGEQFF TGTGCCAGCCAAAGCGGAGGGCAGGGGGGTGAGCAGTTCTTC . TRBV28 . TRBJ2-1
CASSSTGTVNTGELFF TGTGCTAGCAGCTCAACCGGGACAGTAAACACCGGGGAGCTGTTTTTT TRBD1 TRBV7-7 . TRBJ2-2
CASSPLAVSTDTQYF TGTGCCAGTAGTCCCCTAGCGGTAAGCACAGATACGCAGTATTTT TRBD2 TRBV19 once TRBJ2-3
CASSDRDRRYSNQPQHF TGTGCCAGCAGTGACCGGGACAGGAGATATAGCAATCAGCCCCAGCATTTT TRBD1 TRBV6-1 once TRBJ1-5
CASSFLAGGQDTQYF TGTGCCAGCAGCTTTCTAGCGGGGGGGCAAGATACGCAGTATTTT TRBD2 TRBV3-1/TRBV3-2 once TRBJ2-3
CASSQVGREVDGYTF TGTGCCAGCAGCCAAGTGGGCAGGGAAGTTGATGGCTACACCTTC . TRBV3-1/TRBV3-2 . TRBJ1-2
CASSLAGQYSAEYF TGCGCCAGCAGCTTGGCAGGACAGTACTCGGCGGAGTACTTC . TRBV5-1 . TRBJ2-7
CASSTTVNTNYGYTF TGTGCCAGCAGTACAACAGTGAACACTAACTATGGCTACACCTTC . TRBV28 . TRBJ1-2
CSVEQRQGTKTTEAFF TGCAGCGTTGAGCAGAGACAGGGGACTAAGACCACTGAAGCTTTCTTT TRBD1 TRBV29-1 once TRBJ1-1
CASSPGTPSYEQYF TGCGCCAGCAGCCCCGGGACTCCTTCCTACGAGCAGTACTTC . TRBV5-1 . TRBJ2-7
CASLVTEISTEAFF TGTGCCAGCCTTGTAACAGAGATAAGCACTGAAGCTTTCTTT . TRBV11-3 . TRBJ1-1
CASSSPSGIAKNIQYF TGTGCCAGCAGCTCACCTAGCGGGATAGCCAAAAACATTCAGTACTTC TRBD2 TRBV11-3 . TRBJ2-4
CASGQDEYTEAFF TGTGCCAGCGGACAGGACGAGTACACTGAAGCTTTCTTT TRBD1 TRBV7-6 . TRBJ1-1
CASSWYREGGQPQHF TGTGCCAGTAGTTGGTACAGGGAGGGGGGTCAGCCCCAGCATTTT . TRBV19 . TRBJ1-5
CASRGSSYNSPLHF TGTGCCAGCAGGGGGAGCTCCTATAATTCACCCCTCCACTTT . TRBV6-6 . TRBJ1-6
CASSKGGTETPRPYEQYF TGTGCCAGCAGTAAAGGGGGGACAGAGACACCTAGACCCTACGAGCAGTACTTC . TRBV6-2/TRBV6-3 . TRBJ2-7
CASSKGQGRADTQYF TGTGCCAGCAGCAAGGGACAGGGGAGAGCAGATACGCAGTATTTT TRBD1 TRBV11-3 . TRBJ2-3
CASRGGGVQSSYNSPLHF TGTGCCAGCAGGGGAGGGGGAGTGCAAAGCTCCTATAATTCACCCCTCCACTTT . TRBV5-6 . TRBJ1-6
CASSYSSRAYGYTF TGTGCCAGCAGTTACTCCTCCAGGGCCTATGGCTACACCTTC . TRBV6-2/TRBV6-3 few TRBJ1-2
CATSRDGGRGQGAFF TGTGCCACCAGCAGAGATGGAGGCCGGGGACAGGGGGCTTTCTTT TRBD1 TRBV15 . TRBJ1-1
CALDRQGISYEQYF TGTGCCCTAGATCGGCAGGGGATCTCCTACGAGCAGTACTTC . TRBV30 . TRBJ2-7
CASSQILHEQYF TGTGCCAGCAGCCAGATTTTACACGAGCAGTACTTC . TRBV7-9 . TRBJ2-7
CAWSRGRFGDTEAFF TGTGCCTGGTCAAGGGGGCGATTTGGGGACACTGAAGCTTTCTTT TRBD1 TRBV30 . TRBJ1-1
CAWSVLGNTIYF TGTGCCTGGAGTGTTCTGGGAAACACCATATATTTT . TRBV30 . TRBJ1-3
CASSGRGGYGTEAFF TGTGCCAGCAGCGGCCGGGGTGGGTACGGGACTGAAGCTTTCTTT . TRBV7-9 . TRBJ1-1
CASSARQSRVTVYNEQFF TGTGCCAGTAGTGCCAGACAGTCTCGTGTTACCGTCTACAATGAGCAGTTCTTC . TRBV19 . TRBJ2-1
CASSLLGQVKELFF TGTGCCAGCAGTTTATTGGGACAGGTTAAGGAGCTGTTTTTT TRBD1 TRBV27 . TRBJ2-2
CASSQDSFVRTSAYNEQFF TGTGCCAGCAGCCAAGATTCTTTCGTGCGGACTAGCGCTTACAATGAGCAGTTCTTC TRBD2 TRBV3-1/TRBV3-2 . TRBJ2-1
CASSYSVGGREAFF TGTGCCAGCAGTTACTCGGTAGGGGGCAGGGAAGCTTTCTTT TRBD1 TRBV6-5 . TRBJ1-1
CASSLSGDEKLFF TGCGCCAGCAGCCTCTCGGGGGATGAAAAACTGTTTTTT . TRBV5-1 . TRBJ1-4
CASSPFGGDEQYF TGTGCCAGCAGCCCCTTCGGGGGAGACGAGCAGTACTTC . TRBV27 . TRBJ2-7
CASRSGTGASVAFF TGTGCCAGCAGGTCCGGGACAGGGGCCTCTGTGGCTTTCTTT TRBD1 TRBV6-6 . TRBJ1-1
CASSRRPEDSPLHF TGTGCCAGCAGCCGCAGACCAGAGGATTCACCCCTCCACTTT . TRBV3-1/TRBV3-2 . TRBJ1-6
CASSWGPTGTNSPLHF TGCGCCAGCAGCTGGGGGCCAACAGGGACCAATTCACCCCTCCACTTT . TRBV5-1 . TRBJ1-6
CASTIRLRQGRYEQYF TGTGCCAGCACTATTCGCCTCCGCCAGGGTCGGTACGAGCAGTACTTC . TRBV6-6 . TRBJ2-7
CAWSPGSPRAFF TGTGCCTGGAGCCCGGGGAGTCCGCGAGCTTTCTTT . TRBV30 . TRBJ1-1
CASVDSGRGFTDTQYF TGTGCCAGCGTGGATAGCGGGCGAGGTTTCACAGATACGCAGTATTTT TRBD2 TRBV7-6 . TRBJ2-3
CASSPGLAGGPNEQFF TGTGCCAGCAGCCCGGGACTAGCGGGAGGGCCCAATGAGCAGTTCTTC TRBD2 TRBV5-4 few TRBJ2-1
CSVTGYNEQFF TGCAGCGTTACAGGGTACAATGAGCAGTTCTTC . TRBV29-1 . TRBJ2-1
CASSETSGRAYEQYF TGCGCCAGCAGCGAGACTAGCGGGAGGGCCTACGAGCAGTACTTC TRBD2 TRBV4-1 . TRBJ2-7
CASSLSSVPGNTIYF TGTGCCAGCAGCTTGTCGTCGGTCCCTGGAAACACCATATATTTT . TRBV5-4 . TRBJ1-3
CASSERGGREAFF TGTGCCAGCAGCGAGAGGGGAGGCCGTGAAGCTTTCTTT . TRBV7-2 . TRBJ1-1
CASSYSRTVNYGYTF TGTGCCAGCAGTTACTCACGGACAGTCAACTATGGCTACACCTTC . TRBV6-2/TRBV6-3 . TRBJ1-2
CASRTRGPTGELFF TGTGCCAGCAGAACGAGGGGGCCCACCGGGGAGCTGTTTTTT TRBD1 TRBV28 few TRBJ2-2
CASSQDPGQGVAFF TGTGCCAGCAGCCAAGACCCGGGACAGGGTGTGGCTTTCTTT TRBD1 TRBV3-1/TRBV3-2 . TRBJ1-1
CASSQARGNSPLHF TGCGCCAGCAGCCAAGCCCGGGGAAACTCACCCCTCCACTTT . TRBV4-1 few TRBJ1-6
CASSLALDETQYF TGCGCCAGCAGCTTGGCCCTAGATGAGACCCAGTACTTC . TRBV5-1 . TRBJ2-5
CSASGRDPEKNIQYF TGCAGTGCTAGTGGGCGGGACCCCGAGAAAAACATTCAGTACTTC . TRBV20-1 . TRBJ2-4
CASSLGLMNTEAFF TGCGCCAGCAGCTTGGGACTCATGAACACTGAAGCTTTCTTT . TRBV5-1 . TRBJ1-1
CASSPSGAGELFF TGTGCCAGCAGCCCGTCGGGGGCCGGGGAGCTGTTTTTT . TRBV7-3 . TRBJ2-2
CASSQERGGDTGELFF TGCGCCAGCAGCCAGGAGAGGGGAGGGGACACCGGGGAGCTGTTTTTT TRBD2 TRBV4-1 . TRBJ2-2
CASSFQYQPQHF TGTGCCAGCAGTTTTCAATATCAGCCCCAGCATTTT . TRBV12-3/TRBV12-4 . TRBJ1-5
CASSVAGQADYGYTF TGTGCCAGCAGTGTTGCCGGACAGGCGGACTATGGCTACACCTTC TRBD1 TRBV2 . TRBJ1-2